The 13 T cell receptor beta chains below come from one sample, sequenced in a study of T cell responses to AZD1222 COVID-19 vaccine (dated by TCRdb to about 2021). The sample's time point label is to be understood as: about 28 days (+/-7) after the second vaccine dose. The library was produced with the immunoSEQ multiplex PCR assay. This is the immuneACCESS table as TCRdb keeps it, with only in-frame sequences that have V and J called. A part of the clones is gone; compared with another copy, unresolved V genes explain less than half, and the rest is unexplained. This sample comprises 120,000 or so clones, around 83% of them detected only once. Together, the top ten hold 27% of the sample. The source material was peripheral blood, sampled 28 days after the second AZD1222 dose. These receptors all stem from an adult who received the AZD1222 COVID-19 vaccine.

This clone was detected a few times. For the CDR3, the DNA is TGCGCCAGCAGCTCGGGCCGAAACTCTGGAAACACCATATATTTT. As protein: CASSSGRNSGNTIYF. The chain employs TRBV5-1 and TRBJ1-3; D gene ambiguous. V lost 3 bases and J 0 bases, leaving 10 bases between the germline ends. Germline values: CDR1 SGHRS, CDR2 YFSETQ. The CDR3 is made up of 15 amino acids.

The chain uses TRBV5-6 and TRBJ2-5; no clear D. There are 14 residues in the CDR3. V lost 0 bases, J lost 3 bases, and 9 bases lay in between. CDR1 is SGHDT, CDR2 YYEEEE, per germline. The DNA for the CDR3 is TGTGCCAGCAGCTTGGCCTCTAGGGAAGAGACCCAGTACTTC. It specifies CASSLASREETQYF.

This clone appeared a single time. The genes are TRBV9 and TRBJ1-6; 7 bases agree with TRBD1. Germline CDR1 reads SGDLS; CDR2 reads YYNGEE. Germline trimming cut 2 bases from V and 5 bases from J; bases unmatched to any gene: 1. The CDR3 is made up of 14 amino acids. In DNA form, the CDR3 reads TGTGCCAGCAGCGTGACAGGGCATAATTCACCCCTCCACTTT. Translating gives CASSVTGHNSPLHF. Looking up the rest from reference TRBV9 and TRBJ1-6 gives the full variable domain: DSGVTQTPKHLITATGQRVTLRCSPRSGDLSVYWYQQSLDQGLQFLIQYYNGEERAKGNILERFSAQQFPDLHSELNLSSLELGDSALYFCASSVTGHNSPLHFGNGTRLTVT.

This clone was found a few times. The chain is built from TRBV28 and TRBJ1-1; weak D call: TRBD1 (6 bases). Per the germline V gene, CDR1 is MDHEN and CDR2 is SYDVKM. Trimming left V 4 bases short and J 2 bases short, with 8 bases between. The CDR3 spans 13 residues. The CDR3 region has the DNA TGTGCCAGCAGTTCGGGACAAAACACTGAAGCTTTCTTT. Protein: CASSSGQNTEAFF.

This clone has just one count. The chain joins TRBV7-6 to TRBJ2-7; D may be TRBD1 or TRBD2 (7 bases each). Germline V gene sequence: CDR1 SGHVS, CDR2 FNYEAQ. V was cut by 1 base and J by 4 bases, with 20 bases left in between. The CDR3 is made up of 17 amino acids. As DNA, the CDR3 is TGTGCCAGCAGCTTAGAAGCGGGGACAGAGAGTTCTTACGAGCAGTACTTC. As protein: CASSLEAGTESSYEQYF.

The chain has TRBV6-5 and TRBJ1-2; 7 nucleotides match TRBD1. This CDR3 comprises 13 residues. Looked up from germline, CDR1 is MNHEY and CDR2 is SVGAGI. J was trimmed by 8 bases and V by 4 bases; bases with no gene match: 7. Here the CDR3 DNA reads TGTGCCAGCAGTTTGGACAGGTGGAGAGGCTACACCTTC. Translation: CASSLDRWRGYTF.

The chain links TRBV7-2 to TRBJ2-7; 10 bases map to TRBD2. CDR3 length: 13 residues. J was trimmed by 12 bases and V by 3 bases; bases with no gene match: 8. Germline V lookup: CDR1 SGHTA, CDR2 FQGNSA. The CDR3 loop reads CASSFLAGARGYF. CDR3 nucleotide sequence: TGTGCCAGCAGCTTCCTAGCGGGGGCTAGGGGGTACTTC.

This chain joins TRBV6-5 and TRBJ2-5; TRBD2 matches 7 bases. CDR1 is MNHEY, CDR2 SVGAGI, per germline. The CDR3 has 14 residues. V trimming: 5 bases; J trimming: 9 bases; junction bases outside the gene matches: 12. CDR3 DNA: TGTGCCAGCAGTCCCAGAGGGTGGGGGAGGGCCCAGTACTTC. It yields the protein CASSPRGWGRAQYF.

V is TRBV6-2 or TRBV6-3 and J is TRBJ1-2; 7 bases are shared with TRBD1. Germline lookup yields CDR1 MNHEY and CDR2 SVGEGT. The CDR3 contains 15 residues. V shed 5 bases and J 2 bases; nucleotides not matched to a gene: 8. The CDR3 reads CASSNPPTGNYGYTF. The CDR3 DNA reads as TGTGCCAGCAGTAACCCTCCGACAGGGAACTATGGCTACACCTTC.

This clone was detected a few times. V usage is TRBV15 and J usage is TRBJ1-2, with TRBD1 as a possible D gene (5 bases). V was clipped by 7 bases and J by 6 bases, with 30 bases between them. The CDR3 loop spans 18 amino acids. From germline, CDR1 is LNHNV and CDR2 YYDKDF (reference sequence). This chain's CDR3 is CATKFWGWVSLGTHGYTF. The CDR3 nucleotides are TGTGCCACCAAGTTTTGGGGGTGGGTATCGTTGGGTACTCATGGCTACACCTTC.

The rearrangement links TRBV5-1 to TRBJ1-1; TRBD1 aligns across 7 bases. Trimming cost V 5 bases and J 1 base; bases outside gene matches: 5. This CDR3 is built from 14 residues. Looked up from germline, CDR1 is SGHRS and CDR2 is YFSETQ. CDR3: CASRQGQTNTEAFF. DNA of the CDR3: TGCGCCAGCAGGCAGGGACAGACGAACACTGAAGCTTTCTTT.

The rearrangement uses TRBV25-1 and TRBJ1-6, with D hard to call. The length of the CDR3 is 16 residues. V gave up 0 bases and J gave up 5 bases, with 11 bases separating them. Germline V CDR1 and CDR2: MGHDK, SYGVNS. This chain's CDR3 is CASSEYPEGDNSPLHF. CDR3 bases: TGTGCCAGCAGTGAATACCCTGAGGGAGATAATTCACCCCTCCACTTT.

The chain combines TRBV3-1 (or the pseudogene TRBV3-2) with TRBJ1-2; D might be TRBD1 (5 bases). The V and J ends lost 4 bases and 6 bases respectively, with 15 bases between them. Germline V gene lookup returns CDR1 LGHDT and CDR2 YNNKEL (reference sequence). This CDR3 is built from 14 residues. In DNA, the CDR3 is TGTGCCAGCAGCCGGGGGACCCTTAGGGATGGCTACACCTTC. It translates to CASSRGTLRDGYTF.